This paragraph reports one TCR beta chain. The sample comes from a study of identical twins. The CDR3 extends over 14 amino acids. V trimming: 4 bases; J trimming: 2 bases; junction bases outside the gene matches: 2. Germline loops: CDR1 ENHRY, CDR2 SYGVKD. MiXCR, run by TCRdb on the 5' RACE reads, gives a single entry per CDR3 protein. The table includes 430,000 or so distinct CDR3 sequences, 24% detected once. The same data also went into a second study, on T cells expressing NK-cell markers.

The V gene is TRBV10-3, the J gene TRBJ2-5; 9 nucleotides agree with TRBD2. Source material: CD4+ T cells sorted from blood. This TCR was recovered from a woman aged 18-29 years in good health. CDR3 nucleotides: TGTGCCATCAGTGCGGGACTAGCTCAAGAGACCCAGTACTTC. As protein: CAISAGLAQETQYF.